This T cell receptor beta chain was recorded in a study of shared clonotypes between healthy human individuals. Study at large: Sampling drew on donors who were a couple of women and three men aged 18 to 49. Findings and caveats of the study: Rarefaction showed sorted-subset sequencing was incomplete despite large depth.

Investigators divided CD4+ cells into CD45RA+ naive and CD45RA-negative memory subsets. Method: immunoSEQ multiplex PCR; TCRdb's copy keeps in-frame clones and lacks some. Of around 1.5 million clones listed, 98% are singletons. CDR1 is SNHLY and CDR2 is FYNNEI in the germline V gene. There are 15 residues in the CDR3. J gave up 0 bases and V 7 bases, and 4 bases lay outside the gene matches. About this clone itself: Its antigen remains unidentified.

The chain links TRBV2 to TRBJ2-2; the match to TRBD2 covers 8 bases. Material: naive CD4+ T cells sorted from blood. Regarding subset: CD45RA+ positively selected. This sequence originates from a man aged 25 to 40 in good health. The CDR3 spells CASISGTPNTGELFF. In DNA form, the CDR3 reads TGTGCCAGCATTAGCGGGACTCCGAACACCGGGGAGCTGTTTTTT.